A single sample is the source of the 20 T cell receptor beta chains below, sequenced in a study of somatic mutations in cytotoxic T cells in rheumatoid arthritis. Clones were read by immunoSEQ multiplex PCR, and TCRdb kept only the in-frame ones, dropping some. The data hold thousands of clones, with approximately 84% observed a single time. The sequenced sample consisted of CD8+ T cells sorted from blood. The origin of the receptors is an adult with rheumatoid arthritis.

V gene TRBV28 combines with J gene TRBJ1-4; 7 nucleotides agree with TRBD1. Germline V CDR1 and CDR2: MDHEN, SYDVKM. After removal of 3 bases from V and 7 bases from J, the junction contained 11 bases not matched to a gene. The CDR3 totals 16 residues. In nucleotides, the CDR3 is TGTGCCAGCAGTTTGCACCATCAGGGGGGGCGTGAAAAACTGTTTTTT. Translating gives CASSLHHQGGREKLFF.

A single count supports this clone. The chain has TRBV9 and TRBJ1-2; TRBD1 is a possible D gene (6 bases). The V gene lost 4 bases and the J gene lost 5 bases, with 9 bases spanning the gap. Germline CDR1 is SGDLS and CDR2 is YYNGEE. The CDR3 loop spans 12 amino acids. CDR3 DNA: TGTGCCAGCAGCTCCGGACAGTATGGCTACACCTTC. The encoded protein is CASSSGQYGYTF.

In DNA, the CDR3 is TGTGCCAGCAGCTTTGGGCCGACCTACGAGCAGTACTTC. Its translation is CASSFGPTYEQYF. The chain combines TRBV7-6 with TRBJ2-7; no clear D gene. The CDR3 spans 13 residues. The germline gives CDR1 SGHVS, CDR2 FNYEAQ. Trimming removed 3 bases at V and 2 bases at J, with 8 bases between.

The chain has TRBV28 and TRBJ1-2; D is perhaps TRBD1 (5 bases). The CDR3 spans 16 residues. V was cut by 1 base and J by 4 bases, with 16 bases left in between. Germline V gene sequence: CDR1 MDHEN, CDR2 SYDVKM. CDR3 sequence reads: CASSLSRGRPPYGYTF. The CDR3 DNA is TGTGCCAGCAGTTTATCCCGGGGACGGCCCCCCTATGGCTACACCTTC.

This sequence joins TRBV9 and TRBJ1-1; D unclear. Germline V CDR1 and CDR2: SGDLS, YYNGEE. The V gene lost 3 bases and the J gene lost 4 bases, with 13 bases spanning the gap. The CDR3 contains 14 residues. CDR3 amino acids: CASSAHDGTTEAFF. The DNA for the CDR3 is TGTGCCAGCAGCGCACATGACGGAACCACTGAAGCTTTCTTT. The whole variable domain, filled in from reference TRBV9 and TRBJ1-1, reads DSGVTQTPKHLITATGQRVTLRCSPRSGDLSVYWYQQSLDQGLQFLIQYYNGEERAKGNILERFSAQQFPDLHSELNLSSLELGDSALYFCASSAHDGTTEAFFGQGTRLTVV.

This clone was detected only once. The chain links TRBV13 to TRBJ1-3; 12 positions agree with TRBD1. The CDR3 has 15 residues. The trim removed 4 bases at V and 7 bases at J, leaving 5 bases unmatched. Looked up from germline, CDR1 is PRHDT and CDR2 is FYEKMQ (reference sequence). CDR3 nucleotides: TGTGCCAGCAGCTCGAAGGGACAGGGGGCGAACACCATATATTTT. Its protein is CASSSKGQGANTIYF.

V and J are TRBV4-1 and TRBJ2-2; D is perhaps TRBD1 (6 bases). With 1 base removed from V and 6 bases from J, the gap between germline ends came to 12 bases. This CDR3 spans 15 amino acids. Looked up from germline, CDR1 is MGHRA and CDR2 is YSYEKL. The CDR3 here is CASSQAGGQPGELFF. The CDR3, as DNA: TGCGCCAGCAGCCAAGCTGGGGGCCAGCCCGGGGAGCTGTTTTTT.

The chain combines TRBV5-4 with TRBJ1-5; D perhaps matches TRBD1 (5 bases). V gave up 0 bases and J gave up 1 base, with 5 bases separating them. This CDR3 has 14 residues. Germline values: CDR1 SGHNT, CDR2 YYREEE (reference sequence). The CDR3 DNA follows: TGTGCCAGCAGCTTGGGACAGAGCAATCAGCCCCAGCATTTT. Translation gives CASSLGQSNQPQHF.

This clone turned up a few times. V usage is TRBV2 and J usage is TRBJ2-7, with TRBD2 identical over 7 bases. Germline assignment: CDR1 SNHLY and CDR2 FYNNEI. The CDR3 consists of 15 residues. The trim removed 10 bases at V and 4 bases at J, leaving 16 bases unmatched. CDR3 region: CATQEWGGRVYEQYF. CDR3 sequence (DNA): TGTGCCACCCAAGAATGGGGGGGGAGAGTATACGAGCAGTACTTC.

This clone showed up just once. The chain has TRBV9 and TRBJ2-3; 16 positions agree with TRBD2. V trimming: 4 bases; J trimming: 7 bases; junction bases outside the gene matches: 12. The CDR3 loop spans 18 amino acids. The germline gives CDR1 SGDLS, CDR2 YYNGEE. DNA for the CDR3: TGTGCCAGCAGCCTGGGACTAGCGGGGGGGCTTGGTCAAAATACGCAGTATTTT. Translated: CASSLGLAGGLGQNTQYF.

The J gene is TRBJ1-5, the V gene TRBV21-1; whether TRBD1, the table's D call, matches the DNA was not checked. TRBV21-1 is marked as a pseudogene. The CDR3 has 14 amino acids. The CDR3 spells CASLGGTGCQPQHF. The CDR3 DNA follows: TGTGCCAGCCTCGGCGGGACAGGGTGTCAGCCCCAGCATTTT.

This clone is a singleton in its sample. J is TRBJ2-1 and V is TRBV2; TRBD1 matches 12 bases. Per germline, CDR1 SNHLY and CDR2 FYNNEI. J was trimmed by 8 bases and V by 4 bases; bases with no gene match: 6. This CDR3 contains 15 residues. The CDR3 bases are TGTGCCAGCAGTGCCCCGGGGACAGGGGGCGATGAGCAGTTCTTC. This sequence encodes CASSAPGTGGDEQFF.

The CDR3 protein is CASSHVGFRYTF. CDR3 nucleotide sequence: TGTGCCAGCAGCCACGTAGGATTCCGCTACACCTTC. The chain is built from TRBV14 and TRBJ1-2; D unresolved. V was clipped by 3 bases and J by 9 bases, with 11 bases between them. CDR1 is SGHDN, CDR2 FVKESK, per germline. This CDR3 spans 12 amino acids.

The CDR3 sequence is CASSPSGGAYNEQFF. The CDR3 DNA follows: TGTGCCAGCAGCCCTAGCGGGGGGGCCTACAATGAGCAGTTCTTC. The chain couples TRBV7-3 to TRBJ2-1, with 12 bases matching TRBD2. V trimming: 5 bases; J trimming: 2 bases; junction bases outside the gene matches: 1. The CDR3 is made up of 15 amino acids. Germline-derived CDR1 and CDR2 are SGHTA and FQGTGA. The full variable domain, its missing parts supplied by reference TRBV7-3 and TRBJ2-1, is GAGVSQTPSNKVTEKGKYVELRCDPISGHTALYWYRQSLGQGPEFLIYFQGTGAADDSGLPNDRFFAVRPEGSVSTLKIQRTERGDSAVYLCASSPSGGAYNEQFFGPGTRLTVL.

This rearrangement joins TRBV13 to TRBJ2-3, with 9 bases identical to TRBD1. J was trimmed by 8 bases and V by 5 bases; bases with no gene match: 11. The CDR3 length is 15 residues. Germline assignment: CDR1 PRHDT and CDR2 FYEKMQ (reference sequence). DNA of the CDR3: TGTGCCAGCAGCGAAGGGACAGGGAGGGGCGTTACGCAGTATTTT. Encoded protein: CASSEGTGRGVTQYF. Full variable domain (missing parts from reference TRBV13 and TRBJ2-3): AAGVIQSPRHLIKEKRETATLKCYPIPRHDTVYWYQQGPGQDPQFLISFYEKMQSDKGSIPDRFSAQQFSDYHSELNMSSLELGDSALYFCASSEGTGRGVTQYFGPGTRLTVL.

This chain uses TRBV7-9 with TRBJ2-2, with D hard to call. V was pared by 2 bases and J by 0 bases, with 4 bases between. This CDR3 spans 14 amino acids. CDR1 is SEHNR, CDR2 FQNEAQ, per germline (reference sequence). The CDR3 here is CASSLPANTGELFF. As DNA, the CDR3 is TGTGCCAGCAGCTTACCAGCGAACACCGGGGAGCTGTTTTTT.

This chain joins TRBV27 and TRBJ1-4, with D possibly matching TRBD1 (5 bases). CDR3 length: 11 amino acids. V was cut by 8 bases and J by 6 bases, with 7 bases left in between. The germline V gene has CDR1 MNHEY and CDR2 SMNVEV (reference sequence). The CDR3 protein is CASGTDEKLFF. CDR3 in DNA: TGTGCCAGCGGGACGGATGAAAAACTGTTTTTT.

This clone came up once. V is TRBV5-8 and J is TRBJ1-3, with D unresolved. CDR3 length: 16 residues. V lost 0 bases and J lost 2, with 12 bases in between. Germline values: CDR1 SGHTS, CDR2 YDEGEE. CDR3 DNA sequence: TGTGCCAGCAGCTTGGGCGGGCCGAGAACTGGAAACACCATATATTTT. Its protein product is CASSLGGPRTGNTIYF.

The chain recombines TRBV5-1 with TRBJ2-7; the match to TRBD1 covers 11 bases. The germline gives CDR1 SGHRS, CDR2 YFSETQ. The length of the CDR3 is 15 residues. Trimming at V came to 1 base and at J to 3 bases, leaving 3 bases not matched to a gene. CDR3 sequence reads: CASSLMGQGGYEQYF. As DNA, the CDR3 is TGCGCCAGCAGCTTGATGGGACAGGGGGGCTACGAGCAGTACTTC.

V and J are TRBV27 and TRBJ2-1; D might be TRBD1 or TRBD2, each matching 6 bases. Trimming shortened V by 0 bases and J by 3 bases, and 12 bases separated the two germline ends. The CDR3 totals 16 residues. Germline CDR1 and CDR2: MNHEY and SMNVEV (reference sequence). In DNA form, the CDR3 reads TGTGCCAGCAGTTTATCTTACGGGGGCTTCTACAATGAGCAGTTCTTC. It yields the protein CASSLSYGGFYNEQFF.